This TCR beta chain is drawn from a study of T cell clonotyping in hematopoietic cell transplantation (dated by TCRdb to 2020 to 2022). About the investigation overall: Recipient samples taken before transplant were obtained following cytoreduction. A total of about 140 blood samples were gathered in the study from roughly 37 consecutive transplant recipients along with their related donors. Recruitment of patients was conducted between September 2015 and 2017, and follow-up was continued until late 2020 or death.

Results the study describes overall, beyond this receptor: The sample size was limited and the cells went unsorted, which meant the CD4 and CD8 repertoire contributions could not be told apart. Overlap with donor repertoires was found for only a small fraction of recipient repertoires, with over 95% found to appear de novo at the given depth. Broader TCR repertoire diversity after transplant was predicted by Inverse Simpson Index values from donors and from recipients before transplant. After transplant, TCR diversity in recipients dropped, and pathologically expanded clonotypes climbed progressively between day 30 and day 180.

The intended sense of this specimen's time point label: recipient sample about 28 days before transplant, after cytoreduction. Blood from recipients was drawn about 28 days before transplant and again at days 30, 100 and 180 after transplant. Nuclei Lysis Solution was used to extract genomic DNA from fresh or cryopreserved unfractionated peripheral blood mononuclear cells. V is trimmed back by 6 bases and J by 2 bases, and the junction contains 6 bases that no gene match accounts for. Inclusive of the bounding cysteine and phenylalanine, the CDR3 is 14 residues long. This entry keeps only the CDR3 DNA: 42 bases, framed from base 1. CDR1 and CDR2 were assigned from the germline V gene as MNHEY and SVGAGI. TCR beta CDR3 regions were amplified from genomic DNA with the immunoSEQ assay, a bias-controlled multiplex PCR using V- and J-specific primers. In a second PCR step, the CDR3 amplicons were tagged with a proprietary barcode plus Illumina adapter sequences. An Illumina MiSeq instrument was used for sequencing of the CDR3 libraries. Concerning the study's data processing: Export and quality control were performed with immunoSEQ Analyzer 3.0, and downstream analyses were performed with R Bioconductor and Immunarch. Repertoire metrics were calculated using only productive rearrangements within the normalized downsampled data set. In the normalized cohort, a clonotype counted as pathologically expanded if the clonotype was larger than 5 templates. The Inverse Simpson Index was used to measure repertoire diversity. The non-normalized data set was used for CMV-specificity analyses so that all clonotypes could be captured. TCRdb took this table from immuneACCESS and kept in-frame rearrangements with V and J called. Such tables lack part of the clones; where checked against another copy, unresolved V genes explain under half of the gap, and the rest is unexplained. The V and J calls and clone size are taken from that table; D and trimming were inferred from the DNA. Across this sample there are more than 9,000 clones, with around nine tenths seen only once. The ten largest account for under 15% of the sample.

Remarks on this clone: Its antigen has not been determined. Nothing much larger sits one base from this clone, and base qualities are not available.

The rearrangement joined TRBV6-5 to TRBJ2-5; 7 bases in between match TRBD1. Sample: peripheral blood mononuclear cells, taken before stem cell transplant. The sequence derives from a woman in her 50s with chronic myeloid leukemia. Some clones in this sample may be carry-over from other donors' samples. The CDR3 amino acid sequence is: CASSRDRKQETQYF. The DNA sequence is TGTGCCAGCAGCCGGGACAGAAAGCAAGAGACCCAGTACTTC.